The 8 T cell receptor beta chains presented below share a single source sample, sequenced in a study of CXCR3-negative and CXCR3-positive naive CD8 T cells. Researchers prepared the TRB cDNA libraries using 5' RACE with UMI labels. From its re-call of the 5' RACE reads, TCRdb lists each CDR3 protein once, without DNA. The sample holds tens of thousands of distinct CDR3 sequences. The sample consisted of naive CXCR3- CD8+ T cells from blood. Subset: CD45RO-CCR7+CD27+CD95- naive CD8+ T cells lacking CXCR3 (TNR3-). All receptors derive from a human donor in good health. Some clones in this sample may be carry-over from other donors' samples.

This chain links TRBV15 with TRBJ2-3; TCRdb selects TRBD2, and the lack of DNA leaves this call unchecked. Germline CDR1 LNHNV, CDR2 YYDKDF (reference sequence). The CDR3 is made up of 15 amino acids. CDR3: CATSIQRGATDTQYF.

The chain couples TRBV20-1 to TRBJ2-7; no DNA is available, so the TRBD2 call from TCRdb remains unchecked. Per germline, CDR1 DFQATT and CDR2 SNEGSKA (reference sequence). This CDR3 comprises 12 residues. CDR3 residues: CSARLADYEQYF.

This rearrangement joins TRBV28 to TRBJ2-1; without DNA, the TCRdb call of TRBD2 cannot be checked. The CDR3 length is 15 residues. Germline CDR1 MDHEN, CDR2 SYDVKM. This chain's CDR3 is CASSLGWETYNEQFF.

CDR3 loop: CASSLFRQGTDTQYF. The chain couples TRBV7-9 to TRBJ2-3; TCRdb's assignment of TRBD1 cannot be checked, as there is no DNA. CDR3 size: 15 residues. The germline CDR1 and CDR2 sequences are SEHNR and FQNEAQ (reference sequence).

V usage is TRBV7-9 and J usage is TRBJ1-2. The CDR3 is 15 amino acids. The germline V gene encodes CDR1 SEHNR and CDR2 FQNEAQ (reference sequence). This CDR3 is CASSLLLEELGGYTF.

The rearrangement uses TRBV20-1 and TRBJ2-1; checking the TCRdb D call of TRBD2 is not possible without DNA. The germline gives CDR1 DFQATT, CDR2 SNEGSKA (reference sequence). The CDR3 covers 11 residues. CDR3 amino acids: CSARSGLEQFF.

The J gene is TRBJ2-5, the V gene TRBV10-3; absent DNA, TCRdb's TRBD2 call cannot be checked. CDR1 and CDR2 from the germline V gene are ENHRY and SYGVKD. The CDR3 extends over 16 amino acids. CDR3 loop: CAISESNSGRGETQYF.

The chain recombines TRBV14 with TRBJ1-1. Germline CDR1 is SGHDN and CDR2 is FVKESK. The length of the CDR3 is 18 residues. The CDR3 spells CASSQDWSASEPNTEAFF.